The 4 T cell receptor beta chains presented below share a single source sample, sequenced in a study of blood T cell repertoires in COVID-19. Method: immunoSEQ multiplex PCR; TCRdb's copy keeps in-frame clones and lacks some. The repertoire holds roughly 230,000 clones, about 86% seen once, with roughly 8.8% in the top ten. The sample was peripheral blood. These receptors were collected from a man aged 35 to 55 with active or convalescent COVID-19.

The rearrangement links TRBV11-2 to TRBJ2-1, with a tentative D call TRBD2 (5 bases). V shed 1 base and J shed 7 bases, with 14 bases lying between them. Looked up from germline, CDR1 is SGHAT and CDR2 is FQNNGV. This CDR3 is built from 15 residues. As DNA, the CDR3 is TGTGCCAGCAGCTTAGGACTTAGCGCGAGAAATGAGCAGTTCTTC. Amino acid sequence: CASSLGLSARNEQFF.

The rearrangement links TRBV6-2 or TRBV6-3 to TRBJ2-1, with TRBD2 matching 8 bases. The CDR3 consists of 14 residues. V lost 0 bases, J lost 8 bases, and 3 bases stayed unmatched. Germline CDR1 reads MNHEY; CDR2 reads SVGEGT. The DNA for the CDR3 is TGTGCCAGCAGTTACTCGTGGACTAGCCATGAGCAGTTCTTC. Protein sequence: CASSYSWTSHEQFF.

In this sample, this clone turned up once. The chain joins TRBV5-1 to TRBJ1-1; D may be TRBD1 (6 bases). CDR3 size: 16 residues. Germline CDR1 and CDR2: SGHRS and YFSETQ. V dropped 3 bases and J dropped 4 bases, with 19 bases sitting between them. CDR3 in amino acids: CASSSRGAGQSTEAFF. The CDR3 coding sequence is TGCGCCAGCAGCTCCCGGGGGGCCGGACAGAGCACTGAAGCTTTCTTT.

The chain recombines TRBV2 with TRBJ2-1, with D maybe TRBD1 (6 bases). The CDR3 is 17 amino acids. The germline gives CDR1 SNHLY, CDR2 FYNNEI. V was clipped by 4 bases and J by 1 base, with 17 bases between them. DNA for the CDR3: TGTGCCAGCAGTGCCAGGGACGGGACAAAGTCCTACAATGAGCAGTTCTTC. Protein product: CASSARDGTKSYNEQFF.